The 21 T cell receptor beta chains listed next were all sequenced from one sample in a study of shared clonotypes between healthy human individuals (dated by TCRdb to 2020 to 2022). Libraries were built with the immunoSEQ multiplex PCR assay. Held by TCRdb, this immuneACCESS table contains in-frame sequences only and omits some clones. Under half of the omission traces to an unresolved V gene where checked; the cause of the rest is unknown. The table for this sample lists under 1,900,000 clones; less than 99% of them were counted only once. The ten largest account for about 0.4% of the sample. Sequenced material: naive CD4+ T cells sorted from blood. The cell subset or site label, as the study defines it: CD45RA+ positively selected. These receptors originate from a man aged 25-40 years in good health.

The chain recombines TRBV18 with TRBJ2-2; 10 bases fit TRBD1. J lost 3 bases, V lost 0 bases, and 1 base had no gene match. CDR1 and CDR2 from the germline V gene are KGHSH and LQKENI. CDR3 length equals 16 residues. CDR3 amino acids: CASSPPGQGYTGELFF. CDR3 coding DNA: TGTGCCAGCTCACCACCGGGACAGGGGTACACCGGGGAGCTGTTTTTT.

The rearrangement links TRBV5-1 to TRBJ2-3, with TRBD2 identical over 11 bases. After removal of 4 bases from V and 2 bases from J, the junction contained 6 bases not matched to a gene. The CDR3 contains 16 residues. Germline V gene data show CDR1 as SGHRS and CDR2 as YFSETQ. CDR3 sequence: CASSPGLAADTDTQYF. In DNA form, the CDR3 reads TGCGCCAGCAGCCCGGGACTAGCGGCAGACACAGATACGCAGTATTTT.

V is TRBV28 and J is TRBJ2-7; 12 bases agree with TRBD2. The V and J ends lost 3 bases and 1 base, in that order; junction bases with no gene match: 7. Germline-derived CDR1 and CDR2 are MDHEN and SYDVKM. This CDR3 spans 17 amino acids. The CDR3 DNA is TGTGCCAGCAGTTTCCCGCTAGGACTAGCGGGATCCTACGAGCAGTACTTC. It translates to CASSFPLGLAGSYEQYF.

The CDR3 spells CASSWASIGELFF. Written as DNA, the CDR3 is TGTGCCAGCAGTTGGGCTAGCATCGGGGAGCTGTTTTTT. The chain links TRBV28 to TRBJ2-2; D might be TRBD2 (5 bases). The CDR3 has 13 amino acids. The V and J ends lost 4 bases and 7 bases respectively, with 10 bases between them. Germline lookup yields CDR1 MDHEN and CDR2 SYDVKM.

The chain has TRBV5-1 and TRBJ1-1, with D unclear. V dropped 1 base and J dropped 4 bases, with 14 bases sitting between them. The germline CDR1 and CDR2 sequences are SGHRS and YFSETQ. The CDR3 has 15 residues. The CDR3 nucleotides read TGCGCCAGCAGCTTGCTTAACGGCTACAGCACTGAAGCTTTCTTT. Translating gives CASSLLNGYSTEAFF.

The V gene is TRBV7-2, the J gene TRBJ2-6; D remains ambiguous. The V gene's germline CDR1 is SGHTA and CDR2 FQGNSA. The V end lost 4 bases, the J end lost 4 bases, and 2 bases lay between the germline ends. The CDR3 is 12 amino acids. The CDR3 region is CASSWGANVLTF. The CDR3 nucleotides are TGTGCCAGCAGCTGGGGGGCCAACGTCCTGACTTTC.

The CDR3 loop is CASSPRTGRANVLTF. CDR3 in DNA: TGTGCCAGCAGTCCAAGGACAGGGCGGGCCAACGTCCTGACTTTC. V usage is TRBV27 and J usage is TRBJ2-6; 8 positions agree with TRBD1. The CDR3 contains 15 residues. The germline V gene encodes CDR1 MNHEY and CDR2 SMNVEV (reference sequence). The junction had 5 bases not matched to a gene; V was cut back by 5 bases and J by 5 bases.

The genes are TRBV2 and TRBJ1-4, with 9 positions matching TRBD1. CDR1 SNHLY and CDR2 FYNNEI come from the germline V gene. The CDR3 runs to 14 residues. V trimming: 1 base; J trimming: 7 bases; junction bases outside the gene matches: 1. The CDR3 here is CASSEETGGEKLFF. The CDR3 coding sequence is TGTGCCAGCAGTGAAGAGACAGGGGGTGAAAAACTGTTTTTT.

The chain is built from TRBV5-1 and TRBJ2-2; 7 bases are a match to TRBD1. The CDR3 is 17 amino acids. Trimming removed 4 bases from V and 1 base from J; junction bases left unmatched: 10. Germline V gives CDR1 SGHRS, CDR2 YFSETQ. The chain's CDR3 is CASSPYPTGVNTGELFF. The CDR3 DNA is TGCGCCAGCAGCCCCTACCCAACAGGGGTGAACACCGGGGAGCTGTTTTTT.

This clone was seen a single time. The rearrangement uses TRBV5-1 and TRBJ2-3; TRBD2 aligns across 12 bases. The length of the CDR3 is 19 residues. V dropped 0 bases and J dropped 0; count of bases not matched to a gene: 8. Germline V gene lookup returns CDR1 SGHRS and CDR2 YFSETQ. The CDR3 DNA is TGCGCCAGCAGCTTGGGGACTAGCGGGGACGGGCCTAGCACAGATACGCAGTATTTT. Amino acids: CASSLGTSGDGPSTDTQYF. Combining the CDR3 with reference TRBV5-1 and TRBJ2-3 gives the whole variable domain KAGVTQTPRYLIKTRGQQVTLSCSPISGHRSVSWYQQTPGQGLQFLFEYFSETQRNKGNFPGRFSGRQFSNSRSEMNVSTLELGDSALYLCASSLGTSGDGPSTDTQYFGPGTRLTVL.

The rearrangement joins TRBV5-1 to TRBJ2-1, with TRBD2 matching 12 bases. The germline gives CDR1 SGHRS, CDR2 YFSETQ. The CDR3 sequence is 16 residues long. The V gene end was trimmed by 0 bases and the J gene end by 11 bases; junction bases not matched to a gene: 9. The CDR3 reads CASSLEGLAGRSKQFF. As DNA, the CDR3 is TGCGCCAGCAGCTTGGAGGGACTAGCGGGTAGGAGTAAGCAGTTCTTC.

This chain connects TRBV7-9 to TRBJ2-1; D might be TRBD1 (5 bases). CDR1 SEHNR and CDR2 FQNEAQ come from the germline V gene (reference sequence). V dropped 1 base and J dropped 6 bases, with 10 bases sitting between them. This CDR3 has 14 residues. CDR3 region: CASSLESGFNEQFF. The CDR3 bases are TGTGCCAGCAGCTTAGAATCAGGGTTCAATGAGCAGTTCTTC. Looking up the rest from reference TRBV7-9 and TRBJ2-1 gives the full variable domain: DTGVSQNPRHKITKRGQNVTFRCDPISEHNRLYWYRQTLGQGPEFLTYFQNEAQLEKSRLLSDRFSAERPKGSFSTLEIQRTEQGDSAMYLCASSLESGFNEQFFGPGTRLTVL.

The rearrangement uses TRBV7-9 and TRBJ2-3; D possibly corresponds to TRBD2 (5 bases). The CDR3 totals 13 residues. The germline V and J ends were trimmed by 9 bases and 2 bases, with 12 bases remaining between them. Germline values: CDR1 SEHNR, CDR2 FQNEAQ (reference sequence). CDR3 residues: CASTGKNTDTQYF. As DNA, the CDR3 is TGTGCCAGTACGGGGAAGAACACAGATACGCAGTATTTT.

This clone was recorded once. The chain combines TRBV18 with TRBJ2-1; 9 positions agree with TRBD2. The CDR3 is 16 amino acids. CDR1 KGHSH and CDR2 LQKENI come from the germline V gene. Losses at the gene ends were 0 bases for V and 6 bases for J; bases not matched to a gene: 6. CDR3 protein: CASSPPLAGRGNEQFF. The DNA of the CDR3 is TGTGCCAGCTCACCACCCCTAGCGGGGCGCGGCAATGAGCAGTTCTTC.

This chain joins TRBV30 and TRBJ2-5; D is uncertain. Trimming removed 0 bases at V and 5 bases at J, with 10 bases between. CDR3 size: 13 residues. Germline values: CDR1 GTSNPN, CDR2 SVGIG (reference sequence). CDR3 nucleotides: TGTGCCTGGAGTGTCTTGGGGATTGAGACCCAGTACTTC. Amino acids: CAWSVLGIETQYF.

This sequence joins TRBV19 and TRBJ1-1; 8 nucleotides match TRBD1. Unmatched junction bases numbered 12, after V lost 5 bases and J lost 7 bases. The germline gives CDR1 LNHDA, CDR2 SQIVND (reference sequence). The CDR3 extends over 15 amino acids. The CDR3 coding sequence is TGTGCCAGTAGTGGCCGCTACAGGGGGATGGTTGAAGCTTTCTTT. Encoded protein: CASSGRYRGMVEAFF.

The rearrangement joins TRBV27 to TRBJ2-2, with D perhaps matching TRBD1 (5 bases). The V and J ends lost 8 bases and 5 bases respectively, with 24 bases between them. The CDR3 length is 17 residues. Germline V lookup: CDR1 MNHEY, CDR2 SMNVEV (reference sequence). CDR3 sequence: CASGITGRRWETGELFF. The CDR3 DNA sequence: TGTGCCAGCGGTATCACAGGCCGAAGATGGGAAACCGGGGAGCTGTTTTTT.

This chain joins TRBV7-8 and TRBJ1-5, with D tentatively TRBD1 (6 bases). The CDR3 spans 15 residues. With 5 bases removed from V and 7 bases from J, the gap between germline ends came to 18 bases. In germline, CDR1 is SGHVS, CDR2 FQNEAQ. The CDR3 spells CASSARRGGIQPQHF. The CDR3, as DNA: TGTGCCAGCAGCGCCCGGCGAGGGGGAATACAGCCCCAGCATTTT.

V is TRBV2 and J is TRBJ2-1; D is unresolved. The CDR3 runs to 11 residues. The V end was cut by 0 bases, the J end by 10 bases, with 4 bases between. Per germline, CDR1 SNHLY and CDR2 FYNNEI. The CDR3 DNA reads TGTGCCAGCAGTGAAGCAGGGGAGCAGTTCTTC. Translation: CASSEAGEQFF.

The CDR3 DNA is TGTGCCAGCAGGAAGGGGGCGAACACCGGGGAGCTGTTTTTT. This translates into CASRKGANTGELFF. The chain links TRBV11-3 to TRBJ2-2, with D tentatively TRBD1 (6 bases). The CDR3 length is 14 residues. Trimming left V 6 bases short and J 0 bases short, with 8 bases between. Germline V gene sequence: CDR1 SGHNT, CDR2 YENEEA.

The chain is built from TRBV11-1 and TRBJ2-3; D remains unclear. This CDR3 is built from 12 residues. The germline V gene has CDR1 SGHAT and CDR2 FQDESV (reference sequence). Trimming removed 5 bases at V and 6 bases at J, with 9 bases between. The DNA of the CDR3 is TGTGCCAGCAGCCCCATGTTTGATACGCAGTATTTT. Protein: CASSPMFDTQYF.